This TCR beta chain is from a study of tumor-infiltrating lymphocytes in localized non-small cell lung cancer (dated by TCRdb to about 2021). A note on the overall study: Patients whose samples were collected after neoadjuvant chemotherapy, as well as both smokers and never-smokers and several histologies, were included in the cohort. Each patient provided resected tumor tissue plus uninvolved lung tissue from the same patient, with the uninvolved lung tissue described as non-adjacent to the tumor. The same patients underwent several integrated assays, with TCR sequencing performed together with flow cytometry, multiplex immunofluorescence, RNA-seq, exome sequencing and proteomics. The overall ICON cohort was composed of 140 or so surgical patients with localized non-small cell lung cancer whose tumors were resected. The paired tumor versus uninvolved lung comparison of immunoSEQ T-cell fraction included roughly 50 patients.

Remarks on this clone: Which antigen it targets is not known. The record has no base qualities; no much larger clone is one base away.

Findings and caveats that apply to the study as a whole: TCR-derived T-cell fraction did not differ between the flow cytometry-defined immunotypes IM1 (good prognosis) and IM2 (poor prognosis). Higher T cell infiltration in tumors than in uninvolved lung tissue was supported by TCRbeta sequencing, consistent with immunofluorescence CD3 counts. Assay coverage differed among patients according to how much tissue was available, so only a subset of the cohort had TCR sequencing. Because different pieces of the same tissue were used for different assays, technical variation could not be separated from intratumor heterogeneity. Recurrence-free survival showed no association with tumor T-cell fraction measured by TCR sequencing (p = 0.61).

The T-cell fraction in tumor and uninvolved lung tissue was obtained from TCR sequencing using the immunoSEQ assay. Concerning the study's data processing: To analyze survival, patients were divided into a high T-cell fraction group (upper tertile) and a low T-cell fraction group (lower two tertiles), and the two groups were compared using a log-rank test. A signed-rank test was used to test paired tumor versus uninvolved lung differences in T-cell fraction. TCRdb stores this immuneACCESS table with in-frame sequences only. Part of the clones is absent; in the studies checked, under half of the shortfall reflects unresolved V genes, and no reason is known for the rest. That table supplies the V and J calls and clone size; D and trimming were determined from the DNA. The sample yields under 10,000 clones; roughly 78% were counted once. The ten largest clones add up to about 14% of the sample. Patient enrollment in ICON started in 2016, and the final patient was enrolled in the second half of 2018. Fresh tumor and matched uninvolved tissue for in-depth immune analyses, including TCR sequencing, were collected from a subcohort of some 76 patients. No cell sorting was done, and TCR sequencing was instead run on DNA isolated from bulk tissue.

There are 16 amino acids in the CDR3, from cysteine to phenylalanine inclusive. Only the CDR3 region is kept as DNA, spanning 48 bases read in frame from base 1. Trimming removed 0 bases from V and 6 bases from J, leaving 17 bases between the germline ends. Looking up the germline V gene (reference sequence) yields CDR1 SEHNR and CDR2 FQNEAQ. The V and J genes are TRBV7-9 and TRBJ1-1, and possibly TRBD1, on 5 matching bases. Specimen: lung tumor tissue. This clonotype was sampled from a human donor with non-small cell lung cancer. The CDR3 in this case is CASSLAPRGGYAEAFF. The DNA is as follows: TGTGCCAGCAGCTTAGCCCCTAGGGGAGGGTATGCTGAAGCTTTCTTT.